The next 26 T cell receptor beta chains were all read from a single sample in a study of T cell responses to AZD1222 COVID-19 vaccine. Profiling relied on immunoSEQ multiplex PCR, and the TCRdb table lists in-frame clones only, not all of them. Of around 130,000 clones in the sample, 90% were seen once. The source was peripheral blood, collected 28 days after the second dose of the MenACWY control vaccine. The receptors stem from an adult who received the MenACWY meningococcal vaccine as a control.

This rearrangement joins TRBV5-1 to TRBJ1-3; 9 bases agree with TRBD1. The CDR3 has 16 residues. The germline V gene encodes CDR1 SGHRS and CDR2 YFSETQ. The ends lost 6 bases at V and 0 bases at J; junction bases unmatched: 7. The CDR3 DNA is TGCGCCAGCACCCGGGACAGGGCCGACTCTGGAAACACCATATATTTT. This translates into CASTRDRADSGNTIYF.

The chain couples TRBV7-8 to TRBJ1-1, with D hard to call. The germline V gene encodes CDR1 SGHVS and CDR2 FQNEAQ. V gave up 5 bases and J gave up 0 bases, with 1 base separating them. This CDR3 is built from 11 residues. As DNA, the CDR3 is TGTGCCAGCAGCCTGAACACTGAAGCTTTCTTT. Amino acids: CASSLNTEAFF.

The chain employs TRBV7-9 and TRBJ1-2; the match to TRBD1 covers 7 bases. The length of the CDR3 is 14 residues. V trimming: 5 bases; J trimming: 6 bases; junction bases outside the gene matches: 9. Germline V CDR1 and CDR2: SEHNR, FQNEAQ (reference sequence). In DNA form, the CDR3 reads TGTGCCAGCAGCGCGGAACCCGGGACAGATGGCTACACCTTC. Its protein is CASSAEPGTDGYTF.

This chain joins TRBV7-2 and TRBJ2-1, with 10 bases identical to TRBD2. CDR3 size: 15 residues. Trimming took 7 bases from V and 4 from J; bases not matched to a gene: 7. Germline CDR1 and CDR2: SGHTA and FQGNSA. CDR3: CASIQRGGRYNEQFF. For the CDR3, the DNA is TGTGCCAGCATCCAGCGGGGGGGCCGTTACAATGAGCAGTTCTTC.

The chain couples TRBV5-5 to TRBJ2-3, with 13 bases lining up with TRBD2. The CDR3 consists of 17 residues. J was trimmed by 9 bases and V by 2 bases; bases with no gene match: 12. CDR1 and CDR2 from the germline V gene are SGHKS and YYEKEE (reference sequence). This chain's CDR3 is CASSFRVGTSGIATQYF. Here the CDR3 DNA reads TGTGCCAGCAGCTTCCGGGTTGGGACTAGCGGGATAGCAACGCAGTATTTT.

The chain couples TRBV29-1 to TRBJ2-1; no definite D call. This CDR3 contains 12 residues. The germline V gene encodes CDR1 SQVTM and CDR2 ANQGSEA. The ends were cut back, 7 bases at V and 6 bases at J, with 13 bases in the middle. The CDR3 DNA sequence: TGCAGCGCCGGACGCCTCGGCAATGAGCAGTTCTTC. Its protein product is CSAGRLGNEQFF.

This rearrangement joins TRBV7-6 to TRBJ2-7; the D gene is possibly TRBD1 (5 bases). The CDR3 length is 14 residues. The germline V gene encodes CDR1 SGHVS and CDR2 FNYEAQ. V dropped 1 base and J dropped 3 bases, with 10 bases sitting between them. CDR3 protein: CASSLDPGHYEQYF. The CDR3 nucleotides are TGTGCCAGCAGCTTAGATCCAGGGCACTACGAGCAGTACTTC.

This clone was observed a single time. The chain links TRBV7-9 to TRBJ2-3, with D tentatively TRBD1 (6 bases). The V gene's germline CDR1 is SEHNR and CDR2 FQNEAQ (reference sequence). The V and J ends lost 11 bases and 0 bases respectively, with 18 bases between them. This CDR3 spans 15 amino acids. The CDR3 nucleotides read TGTGCCGGGGGCCTATGGCCGAGAAGCACAGATACGCAGTATTTT. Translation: CAGGLWPRSTDTQYF. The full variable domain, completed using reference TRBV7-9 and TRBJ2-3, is DTGVSQNPRHKITKRGQNVTFRCDPISEHNRLYWYRQTLGQGPEFLTYFQNEAQLEKSRLLSDRFSAERPKGSFSTLEIQRTEQGDSAMYLCAGGLWPRSTDTQYFGPGTRLTVL.

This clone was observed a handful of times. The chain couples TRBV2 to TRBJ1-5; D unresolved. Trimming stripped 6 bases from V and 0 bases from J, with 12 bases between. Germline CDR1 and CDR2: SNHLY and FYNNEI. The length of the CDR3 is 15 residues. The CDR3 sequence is CASRAGKLSNQPQHF. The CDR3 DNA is TGTGCCAGCAGGGCCGGGAAGCTTAGCAATCAGCCCCAGCATTTT.

The CDR3 reads CASSSEQGMNTEAFF. CDR3 DNA: TGTGCCAGCAGCTCGGAACAGGGGATGAACACTGAAGCTTTCTTT. The rearrangement joins TRBV7-8 to TRBJ1-1, with 7 bases that match TRBD1. V shed 4 bases and J 0 bases; nucleotides not matched to a gene: 5. In germline, CDR1 is SGHVS, CDR2 FQNEAQ. The CDR3 sequence is 15 residues long.

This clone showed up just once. CDR3 bases: TGCGCCAGCAGCTTGGATGGGGGTACTGAAGCTTTCTTT. Amino acid sequence: CASSLDGGTEAFF. This chain links TRBV5-1 with TRBJ1-1; D might be TRBD1 (5 bases). The germline V gene encodes CDR1 SGHRS and CDR2 YFSETQ. The CDR3 has 13 amino acids. Trimming cost V 0 bases and J 5 bases, with 8 bases left between them.

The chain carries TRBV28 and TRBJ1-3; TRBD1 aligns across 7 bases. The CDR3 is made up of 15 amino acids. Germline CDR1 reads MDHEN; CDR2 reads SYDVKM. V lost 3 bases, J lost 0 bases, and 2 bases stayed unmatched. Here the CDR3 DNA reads TGTGCCAGCAGTTTCGGGACAGCCTCTGGAAACACCATATATTTT. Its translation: CASSFGTASGNTIYF. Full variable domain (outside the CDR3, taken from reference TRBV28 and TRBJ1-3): DVKVTQSSRYLVKRTGEKVFLECVQDMDHENMFWYRQDPGLGLRLIYFSYDVKMKEKGDIPEGYSVSREKKERFSLILESASTNQTSMYLCASSFGTASGNTIYFGEGSWLTVV.

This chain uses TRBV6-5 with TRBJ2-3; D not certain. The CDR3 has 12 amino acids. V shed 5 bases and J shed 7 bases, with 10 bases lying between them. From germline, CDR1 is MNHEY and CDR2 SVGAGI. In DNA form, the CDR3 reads TGTGCCAGCAGTCCCGGGCGGAATACGCAGTATTTT. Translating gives CASSPGRNTQYF.

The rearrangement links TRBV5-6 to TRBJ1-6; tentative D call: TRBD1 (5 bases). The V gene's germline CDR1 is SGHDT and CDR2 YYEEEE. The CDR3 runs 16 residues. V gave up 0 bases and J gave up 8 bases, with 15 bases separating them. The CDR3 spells CASSLVRGYPYSPLHF. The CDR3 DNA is TGTGCCAGCAGCTTGGTTAGGGGATACCCTTATTCACCCCTCCACTTT.

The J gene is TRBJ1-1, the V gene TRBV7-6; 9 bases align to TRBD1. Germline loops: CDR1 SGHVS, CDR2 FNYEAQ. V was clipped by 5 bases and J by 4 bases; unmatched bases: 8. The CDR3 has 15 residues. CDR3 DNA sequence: TGTGCCAGCAGCGACAGATACAGGGGGCCCACTGAAGCTTTCTTT. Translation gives CASSDRYRGPTEAFF.

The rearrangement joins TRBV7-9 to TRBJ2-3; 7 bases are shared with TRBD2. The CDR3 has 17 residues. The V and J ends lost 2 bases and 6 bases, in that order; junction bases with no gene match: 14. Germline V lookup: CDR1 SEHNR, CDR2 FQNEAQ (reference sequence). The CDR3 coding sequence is TGTGCCAGCAGCTTATGGGAGGGCACATCTCTCAGGGATACGCAGTATTTT. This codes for CASSLWEGTSLRDTQYF.

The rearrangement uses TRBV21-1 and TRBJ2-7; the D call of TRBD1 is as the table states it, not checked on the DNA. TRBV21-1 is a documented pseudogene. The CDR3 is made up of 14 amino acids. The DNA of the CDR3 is TGTGCCAGCAGCACTGGGACAGGGTTAGGCGGGCAGTACGTC. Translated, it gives CASSTGTGLGGQYV.

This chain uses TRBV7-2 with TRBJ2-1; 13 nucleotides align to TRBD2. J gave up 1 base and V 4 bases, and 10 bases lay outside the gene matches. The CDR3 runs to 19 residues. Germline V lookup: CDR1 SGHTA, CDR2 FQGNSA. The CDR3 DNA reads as TGTGCCAGCAGCTCGTTAGGACTAGCGGGGGTGACATCCTACAATGAGCAGTTCTTC. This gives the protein CASSSLGLAGVTSYNEQFF.

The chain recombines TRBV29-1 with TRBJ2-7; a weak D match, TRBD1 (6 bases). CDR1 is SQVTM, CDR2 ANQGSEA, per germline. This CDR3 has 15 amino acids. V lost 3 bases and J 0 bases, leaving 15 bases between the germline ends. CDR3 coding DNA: TGCAGCGTTGATCCCGGGACACTTGACTCCTACGAGCAGTACGTC. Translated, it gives CSVDPGTLDSYEQYV.

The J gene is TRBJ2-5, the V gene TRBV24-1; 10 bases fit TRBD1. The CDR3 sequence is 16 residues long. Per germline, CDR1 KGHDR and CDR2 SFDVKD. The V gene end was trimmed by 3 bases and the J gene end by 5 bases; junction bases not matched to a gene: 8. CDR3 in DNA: TGTGCCACCAGTGATGTTTCGACAGGGGGCAGGGAGACCCAGTACTTC. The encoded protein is CATSDVSTGGRETQYF.

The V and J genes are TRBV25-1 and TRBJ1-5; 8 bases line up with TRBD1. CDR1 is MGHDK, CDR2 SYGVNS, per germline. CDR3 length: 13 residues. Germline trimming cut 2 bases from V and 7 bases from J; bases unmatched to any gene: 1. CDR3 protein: CASSEDRGQPQHF. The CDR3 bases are TGTGCCAGCAGTGAAGACAGGGGACAGCCCCAGCATTTT.

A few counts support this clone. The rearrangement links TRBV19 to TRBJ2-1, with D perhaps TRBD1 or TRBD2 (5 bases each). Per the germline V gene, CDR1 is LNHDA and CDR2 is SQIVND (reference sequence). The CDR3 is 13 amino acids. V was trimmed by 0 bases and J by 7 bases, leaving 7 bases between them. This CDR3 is CASSIDGGNEQFF. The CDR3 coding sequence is TGTGCCAGTAGTATAGATGGGGGTAATGAGCAGTTCTTC.

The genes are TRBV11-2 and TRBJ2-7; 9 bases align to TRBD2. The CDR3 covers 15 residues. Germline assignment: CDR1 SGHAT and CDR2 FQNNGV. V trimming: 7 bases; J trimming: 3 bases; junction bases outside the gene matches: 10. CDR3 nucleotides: TGTGCCAGCAAACTAGAAGCGGGAGGCCTCTACGAGCAGTACTTC. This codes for CASKLEAGGLYEQYF.

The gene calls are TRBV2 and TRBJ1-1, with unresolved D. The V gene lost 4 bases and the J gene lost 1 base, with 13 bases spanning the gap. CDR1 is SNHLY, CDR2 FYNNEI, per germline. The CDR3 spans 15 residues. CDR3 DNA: TGTGCCAGCAGTGTCGCGGCGAATACGAACACTGAAGCTTTCTTT. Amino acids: CASSVAANTNTEAFF.

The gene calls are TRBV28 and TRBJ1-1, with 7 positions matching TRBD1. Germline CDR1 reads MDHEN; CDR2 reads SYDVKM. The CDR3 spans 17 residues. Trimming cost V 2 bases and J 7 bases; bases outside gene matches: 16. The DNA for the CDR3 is TGTGCCAGCAGTTTAGGGGGAGGGGGACAGCGAGGGATTGAAGCTTTCTTT. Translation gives CASSLGGGGQRGIEAFF.

The CDR3 sequence: CASSLGEGDGYTF. CDR3 sequence (DNA): TGTGCCAGCAGCTTAGGAGAAGGGGACGGCTACACCTTC. The chain carries TRBV7-9 and TRBJ1-2; weak D call: TRBD1 (5 bases). From germline, CDR1 is SEHNR and CDR2 FQNEAQ (reference sequence). V shed 1 base and J shed 8 bases, with 11 bases lying between them. CDR3 length: 13 residues.